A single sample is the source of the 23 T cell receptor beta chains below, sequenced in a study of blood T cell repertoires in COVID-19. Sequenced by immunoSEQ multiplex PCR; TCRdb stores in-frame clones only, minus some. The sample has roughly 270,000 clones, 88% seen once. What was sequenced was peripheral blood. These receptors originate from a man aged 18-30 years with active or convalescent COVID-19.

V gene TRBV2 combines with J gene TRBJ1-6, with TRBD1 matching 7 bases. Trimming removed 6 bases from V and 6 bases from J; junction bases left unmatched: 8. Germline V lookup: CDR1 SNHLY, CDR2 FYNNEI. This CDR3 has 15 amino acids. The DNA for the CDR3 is TGTGCCAGCAGGGTCTTACAGGGGTCTAATTCACCCCTCCACTTT. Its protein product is CASRVLQGSNSPLHF. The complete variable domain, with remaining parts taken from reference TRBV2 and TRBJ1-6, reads EPEVTQTPSHQVTQMGQEVILRCVPISNHLYFYWYRQILGQKVEFLVSFYNNEISEKSEIFDDQFSVERPDGSNFTLKIRSTKLEDSAMYFCASRVLQGSNSPLHFGNGTRLTVT.

This CDR3 is CASSLIAGGHNEQFF. The CDR3, as DNA: TGTGCCAGCAGTCTGATAGCGGGGGGGCACAATGAGCAGTTCTTC. The rearrangement uses TRBV27 and TRBJ2-1; TRBD2 matches at 11 bases. The ends lost 5 bases at V and 5 bases at J; junction bases unmatched: 5. The CDR3 covers 15 residues. From germline, CDR1 is MNHEY and CDR2 SMNVEV (reference sequence).

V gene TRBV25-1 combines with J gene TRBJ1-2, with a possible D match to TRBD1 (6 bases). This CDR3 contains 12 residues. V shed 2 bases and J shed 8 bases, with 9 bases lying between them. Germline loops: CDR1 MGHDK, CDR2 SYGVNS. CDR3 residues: CASSEPGVGYTF. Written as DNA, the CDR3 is TGTGCCAGCAGTGAACCAGGGGTGGGCTACACCTTC.

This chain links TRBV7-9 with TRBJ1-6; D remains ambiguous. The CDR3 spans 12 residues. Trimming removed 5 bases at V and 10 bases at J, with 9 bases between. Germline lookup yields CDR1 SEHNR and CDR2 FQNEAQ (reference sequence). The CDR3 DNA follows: TGTGCCAGCAGCAGCGGTGGGTCACCCCTCCACTTT. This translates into CASSSGGSPLHF.

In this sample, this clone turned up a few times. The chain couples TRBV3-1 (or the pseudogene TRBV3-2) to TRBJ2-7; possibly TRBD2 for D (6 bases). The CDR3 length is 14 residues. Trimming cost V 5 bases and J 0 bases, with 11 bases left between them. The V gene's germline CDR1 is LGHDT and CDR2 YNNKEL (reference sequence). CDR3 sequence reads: CASSTGGYSYEQYF. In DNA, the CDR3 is TGTGCCAGCAGCACCGGGGGTTACTCCTACGAGCAGTACTTC.

The CDR3 protein is CASSTAWGTAGANVLTF. DNA for the CDR3: TGTGCCAGTAGTACGGCCTGGGGGACAGCTGGGGCCAACGTCCTGACTTTC. The chain couples TRBV19 to TRBJ2-6; TRBD1 matches at 7 bases. V shed 4 bases and J 2 bases; nucleotides not matched to a gene: 8. The CDR3 totals 17 residues. From germline, CDR1 is LNHDA and CDR2 SQIVND (reference sequence). Full variable domain (rest looked up from reference TRBV19 and TRBJ2-6): DGGITQSPKYLFRKEGQNVTLSCEQNLNHDAMYWYRQDPGQGLRLIYYSQIVNDFQKGDIAEGYSVSREKKESFPLTVTSAQKNPTAFYLCASSTAWGTAGANVLTFGAGSRLTVL.

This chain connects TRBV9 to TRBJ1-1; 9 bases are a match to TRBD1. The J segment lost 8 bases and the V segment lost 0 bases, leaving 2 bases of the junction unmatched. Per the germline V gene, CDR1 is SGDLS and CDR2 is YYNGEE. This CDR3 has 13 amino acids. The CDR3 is CASSVGTGGEAFF. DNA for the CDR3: TGTGCCAGCAGCGTAGGAACAGGGGGCGAAGCTTTCTTT.

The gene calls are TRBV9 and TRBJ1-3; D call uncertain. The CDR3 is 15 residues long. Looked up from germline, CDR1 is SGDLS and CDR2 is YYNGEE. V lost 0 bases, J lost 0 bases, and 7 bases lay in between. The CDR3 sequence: CASSVGAVSGNTIYF. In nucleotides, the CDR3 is TGTGCCAGCAGCGTAGGTGCGGTCTCTGGAAACACCATATATTTT.

CDR3 DNA sequence: TGTGCCAGTAAGAGACACGGGATCGAAAAACTGTTTTTT. It specifies CASKRHGIEKLFF. This chain links TRBV19 with TRBJ1-4; D unclear. This CDR3 is built from 13 residues. Germline CDR1 reads LNHDA; CDR2 reads SQIVND (reference sequence). V gave up 7 bases and J gave up 8 bases, with 14 bases separating them.

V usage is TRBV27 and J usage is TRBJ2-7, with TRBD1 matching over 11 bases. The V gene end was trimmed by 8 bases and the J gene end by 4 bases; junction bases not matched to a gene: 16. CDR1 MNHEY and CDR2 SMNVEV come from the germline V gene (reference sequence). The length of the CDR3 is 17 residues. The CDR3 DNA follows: TGTGCCAGCTGCCTACGCCCCCCCGGGACAGGGGGATACGAGCAGTACTTC. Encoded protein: CASCLRPPGTGGYEQYF.

CDR3 nucleotides: TGCAGCGCTGGAGGGACCATGAACACCGGGGAGCTGTTTTTT. Translation: CSAGGTMNTGELFF. The chain employs TRBV29-1 and TRBJ2-2; a possible D gene is TRBD2 (6 bases). V lost 7 bases and J 1 base, leaving 13 bases between the germline ends. The germline V gene encodes CDR1 SQVTM and CDR2 ANQGSEA. This CDR3 comprises 14 residues.

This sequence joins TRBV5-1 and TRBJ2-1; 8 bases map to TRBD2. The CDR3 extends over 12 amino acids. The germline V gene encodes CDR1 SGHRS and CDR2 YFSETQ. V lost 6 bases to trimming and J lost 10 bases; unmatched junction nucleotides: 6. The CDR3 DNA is TGCGCCAGCAAGGGACTAGTGGCCGAGCAGTTCTTC. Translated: CASKGLVAEQFF.

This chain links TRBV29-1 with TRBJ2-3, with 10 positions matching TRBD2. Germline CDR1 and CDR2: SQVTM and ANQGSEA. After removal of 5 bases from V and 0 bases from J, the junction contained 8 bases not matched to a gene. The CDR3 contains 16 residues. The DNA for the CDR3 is TGCAGCGTTTCTAGCGGGGGCTTCCGAAGCACAGATACGCAGTATTTT. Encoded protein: CSVSSGGFRSTDTQYF.

This CDR3 is CAVHTPGGGDQETQYF. In DNA form, the CDR3 reads TGTGCCGTCCACACACCGGGAGGGGGGGACCAAGAGACCCAGTACTTC. This rearrangement joins TRBV10-3 to TRBJ2-5; 8 nucleotides line up with TRBD2. V shed 11 bases and J 0 bases; nucleotides not matched to a gene: 14. CDR3 size: 16 residues. Germline loops: CDR1 ENHRY, CDR2 SYGVKD.

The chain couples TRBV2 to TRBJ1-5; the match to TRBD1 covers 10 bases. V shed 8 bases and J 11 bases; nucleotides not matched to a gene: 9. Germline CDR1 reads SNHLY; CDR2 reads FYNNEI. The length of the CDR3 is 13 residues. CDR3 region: CASGGTGVTAQHF. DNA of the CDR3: TGTGCCAGCGGTGGGACAGGGGTCACAGCCCAGCATTTT.

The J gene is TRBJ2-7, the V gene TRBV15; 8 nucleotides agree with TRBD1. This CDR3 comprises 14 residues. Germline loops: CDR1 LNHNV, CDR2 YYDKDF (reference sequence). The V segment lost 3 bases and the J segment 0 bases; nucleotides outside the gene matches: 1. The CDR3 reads CATSRDRDSYEQYF. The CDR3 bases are TGTGCCACCAGCAGGGACAGGGACTCCTACGAGCAGTACTTC.

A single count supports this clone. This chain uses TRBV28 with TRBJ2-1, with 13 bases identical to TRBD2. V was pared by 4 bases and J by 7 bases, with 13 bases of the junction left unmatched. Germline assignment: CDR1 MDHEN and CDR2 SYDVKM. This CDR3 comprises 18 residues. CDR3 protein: CASSSQTSGGAYINEQFF. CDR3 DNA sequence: TGTGCCAGCAGTTCACAAACTAGCGGGGGGGCCTATATTAATGAGCAGTTCTTC.

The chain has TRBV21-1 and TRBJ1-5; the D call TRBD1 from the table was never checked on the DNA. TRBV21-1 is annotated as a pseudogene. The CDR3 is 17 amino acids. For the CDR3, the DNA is TGTGCCAGCAGCAAAAAAGACGGGACAGGGAATAATCAGCCCCAGCATTTT. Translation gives CASSKKDGTGNNQPQHF.

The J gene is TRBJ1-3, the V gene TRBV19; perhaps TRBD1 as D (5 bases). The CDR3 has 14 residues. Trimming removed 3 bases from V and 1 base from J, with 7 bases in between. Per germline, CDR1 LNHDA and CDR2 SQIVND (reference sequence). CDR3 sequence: CASSIRGSGNTIYF. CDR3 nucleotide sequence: TGTGCCAGTAGTATCCGGGGGTCTGGAAACACCATATATTTT.

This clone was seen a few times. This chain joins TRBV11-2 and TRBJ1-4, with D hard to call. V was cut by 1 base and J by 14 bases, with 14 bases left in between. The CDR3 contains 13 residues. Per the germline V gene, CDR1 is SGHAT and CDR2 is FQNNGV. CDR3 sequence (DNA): TGTGCCAGCAGCTTAGCCGTGGAGGCCCCCCTGTTTTTT. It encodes CASSLAVEAPLFF.

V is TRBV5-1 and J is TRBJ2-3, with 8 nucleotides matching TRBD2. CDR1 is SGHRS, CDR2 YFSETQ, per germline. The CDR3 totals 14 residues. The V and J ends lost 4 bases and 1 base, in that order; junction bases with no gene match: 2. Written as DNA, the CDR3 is TGCGCCAGCAGCCAGACTAGCGGCACAGATACGCAGTATTTT. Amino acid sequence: CASSQTSGTDTQYF.

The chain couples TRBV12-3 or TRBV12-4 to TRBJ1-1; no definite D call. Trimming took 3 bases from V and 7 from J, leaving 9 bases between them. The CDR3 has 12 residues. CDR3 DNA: TGTGCCAGCAGTTTTGGAGGGATTGAAGCTTTCTTT. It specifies CASSFGGIEAFF.

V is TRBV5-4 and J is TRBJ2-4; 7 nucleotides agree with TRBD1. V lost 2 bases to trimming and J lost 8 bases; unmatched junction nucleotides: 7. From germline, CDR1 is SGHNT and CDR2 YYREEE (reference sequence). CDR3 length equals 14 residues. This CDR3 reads CASSFLDRDDIQYF. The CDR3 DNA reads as TGTGCCAGCAGCTTCCTAGACAGGGATGACATTCAGTACTTC.